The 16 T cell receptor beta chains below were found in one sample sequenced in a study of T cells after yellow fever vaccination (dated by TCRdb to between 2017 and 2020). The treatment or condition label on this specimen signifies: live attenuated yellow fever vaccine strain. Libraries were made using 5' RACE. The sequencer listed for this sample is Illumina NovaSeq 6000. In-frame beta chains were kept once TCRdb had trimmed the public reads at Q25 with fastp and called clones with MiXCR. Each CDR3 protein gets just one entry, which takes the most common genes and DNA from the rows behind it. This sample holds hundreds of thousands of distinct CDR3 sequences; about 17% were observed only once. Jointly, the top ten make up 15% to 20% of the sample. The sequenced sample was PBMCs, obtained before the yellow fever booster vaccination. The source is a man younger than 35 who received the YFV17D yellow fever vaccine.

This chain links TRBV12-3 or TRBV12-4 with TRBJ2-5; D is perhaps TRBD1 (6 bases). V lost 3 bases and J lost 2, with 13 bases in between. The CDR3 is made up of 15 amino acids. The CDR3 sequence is CASSFGRDTQETQYF. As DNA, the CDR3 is TGTGCCAGCAGTTTCGGCCGGGACACGCAAGAGACCCAGTACTTC.

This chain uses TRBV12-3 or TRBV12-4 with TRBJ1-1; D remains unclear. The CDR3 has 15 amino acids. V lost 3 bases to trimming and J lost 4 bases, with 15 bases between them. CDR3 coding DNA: TGTGCCAGCAGTTTCTCGAGACCGAGGAGCACTGAAGCTTTCTTT. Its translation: CASSFSRPRSTEAFF.

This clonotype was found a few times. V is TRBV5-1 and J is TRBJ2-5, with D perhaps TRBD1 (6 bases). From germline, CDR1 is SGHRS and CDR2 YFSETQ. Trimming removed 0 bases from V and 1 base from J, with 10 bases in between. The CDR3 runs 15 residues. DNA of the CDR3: TGCGCCAGCAGCTTGGCTCAGGGGCCCCAAGAGACCCAGTACTTC. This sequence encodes CASSLAQGPQETQYF.

Here the CDR3 reads CATSDFGPPRDRHSGYTF. The CDR3 DNA sequence: TGTGCCACCAGTGATTTTGGTCCACCCCGGGACAGACACTCTGGCTACACCTTC. The chain employs TRBV24-1 and TRBJ1-2; 7 nucleotides match TRBD1. From germline, CDR1 is KGHDR and CDR2 SFDVKD. The junction had 17 bases not matched to a gene; V was cut back by 1 base and J by 7 bases. This CDR3 region has 18 residues.

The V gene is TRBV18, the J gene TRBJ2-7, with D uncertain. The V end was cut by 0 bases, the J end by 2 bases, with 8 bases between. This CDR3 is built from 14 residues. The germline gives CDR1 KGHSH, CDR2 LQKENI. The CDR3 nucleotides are TGTGCCAGCTCACCACCGTCAGTCCCCTACGAGCAGTACGTC. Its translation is CASSPPSVPYEQYV.

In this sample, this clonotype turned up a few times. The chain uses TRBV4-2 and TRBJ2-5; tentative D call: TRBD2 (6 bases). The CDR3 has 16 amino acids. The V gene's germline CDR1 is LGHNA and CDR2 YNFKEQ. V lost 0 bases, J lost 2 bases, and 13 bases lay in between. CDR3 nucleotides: TGTGCCAGCAGCCAAGATTGGGGAGGAAGACAAGAGACCCAGTACTTC. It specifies CASSQDWGGRQETQYF.

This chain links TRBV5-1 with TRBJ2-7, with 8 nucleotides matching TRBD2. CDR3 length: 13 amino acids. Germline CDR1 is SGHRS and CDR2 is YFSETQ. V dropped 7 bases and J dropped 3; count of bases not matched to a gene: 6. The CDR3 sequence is CASGLRGGYEQYF. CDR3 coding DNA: TGCGCCAGCGGATTACGGGGGGGCTACGAGCAGTACTTC.

The CDR3 DNA sequence: TGCGCCAGCAGCCAAGATTTCGCGTCCCCTGAAGCTTTCTTT. Translation: CASSQDFASPEAFF. The gene calls are TRBV4-3 and TRBJ1-1; D is unresolved. The V end lost 0 bases, the J end lost 6 bases, and 11 bases lay between the germline ends. There are 14 residues in the CDR3. Germline CDR1 and CDR2: LGHNA and YSLEER.

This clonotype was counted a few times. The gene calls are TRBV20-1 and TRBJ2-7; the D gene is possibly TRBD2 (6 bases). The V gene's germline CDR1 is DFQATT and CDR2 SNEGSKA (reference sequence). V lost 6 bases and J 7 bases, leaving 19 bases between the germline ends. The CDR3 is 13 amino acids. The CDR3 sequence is CSARRGESREQYV. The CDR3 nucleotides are TGCAGTGCCAGGCGGGGAGAGTCGCGAGAGCAGTACGTC.

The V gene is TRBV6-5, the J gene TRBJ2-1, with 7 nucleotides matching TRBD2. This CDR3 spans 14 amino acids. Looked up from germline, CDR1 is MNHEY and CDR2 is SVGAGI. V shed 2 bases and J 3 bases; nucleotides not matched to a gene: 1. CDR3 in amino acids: CASSYGGDYNEQFF. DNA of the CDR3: TGTGCCAGCAGTTACGGGGGGGACTACAATGAGCAGTTCTTC.

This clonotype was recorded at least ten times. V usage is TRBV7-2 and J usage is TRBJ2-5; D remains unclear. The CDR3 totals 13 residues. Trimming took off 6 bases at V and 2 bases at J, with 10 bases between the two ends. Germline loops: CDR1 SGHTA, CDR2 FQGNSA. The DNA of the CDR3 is TGTGCCAGCAGTGAAGGGCTTCAAGAGACCCAGTACTTC. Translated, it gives CASSEGLQETQYF.

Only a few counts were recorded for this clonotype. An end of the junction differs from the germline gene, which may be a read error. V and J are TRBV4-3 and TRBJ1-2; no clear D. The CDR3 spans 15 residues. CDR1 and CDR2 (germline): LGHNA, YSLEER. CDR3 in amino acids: CATSKSHRRIYGYTF. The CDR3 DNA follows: TGCGCCACCAGCAAGTCCCACCGCAGGATCTATGGCTACACCTTC.

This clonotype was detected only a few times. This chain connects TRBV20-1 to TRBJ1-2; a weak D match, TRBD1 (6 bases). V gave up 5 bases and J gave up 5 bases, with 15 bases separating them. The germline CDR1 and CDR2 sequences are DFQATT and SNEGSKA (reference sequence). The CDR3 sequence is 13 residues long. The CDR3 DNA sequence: TGCAGTGCTGTTGACAGGACTTCATATGGCTACACCTTC. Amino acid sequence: CSAVDRTSYGYTF.

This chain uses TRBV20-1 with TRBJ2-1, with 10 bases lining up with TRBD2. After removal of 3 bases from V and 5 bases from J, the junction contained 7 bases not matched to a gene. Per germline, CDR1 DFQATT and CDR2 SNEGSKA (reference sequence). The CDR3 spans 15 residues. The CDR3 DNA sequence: TGCAGTGCTAGGGGAGGGCTAGCGGGGGACAATGAGCAGTTCTTC. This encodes CSARGGLAGDNEQFF.

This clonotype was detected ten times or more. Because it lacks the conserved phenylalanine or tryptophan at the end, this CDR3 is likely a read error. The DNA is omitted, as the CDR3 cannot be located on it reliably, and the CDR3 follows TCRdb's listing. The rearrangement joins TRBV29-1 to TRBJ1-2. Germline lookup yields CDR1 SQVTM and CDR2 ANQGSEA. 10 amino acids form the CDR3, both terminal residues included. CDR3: CSVDSRDFLS.

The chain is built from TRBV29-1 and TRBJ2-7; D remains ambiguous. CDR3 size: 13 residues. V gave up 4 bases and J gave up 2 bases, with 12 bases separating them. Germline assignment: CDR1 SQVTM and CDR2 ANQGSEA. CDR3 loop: CSVGKGSPYEQYF. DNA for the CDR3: TGCAGCGTTGGAAAAGGGTCGCCCTACGAGCAGTACTTC.